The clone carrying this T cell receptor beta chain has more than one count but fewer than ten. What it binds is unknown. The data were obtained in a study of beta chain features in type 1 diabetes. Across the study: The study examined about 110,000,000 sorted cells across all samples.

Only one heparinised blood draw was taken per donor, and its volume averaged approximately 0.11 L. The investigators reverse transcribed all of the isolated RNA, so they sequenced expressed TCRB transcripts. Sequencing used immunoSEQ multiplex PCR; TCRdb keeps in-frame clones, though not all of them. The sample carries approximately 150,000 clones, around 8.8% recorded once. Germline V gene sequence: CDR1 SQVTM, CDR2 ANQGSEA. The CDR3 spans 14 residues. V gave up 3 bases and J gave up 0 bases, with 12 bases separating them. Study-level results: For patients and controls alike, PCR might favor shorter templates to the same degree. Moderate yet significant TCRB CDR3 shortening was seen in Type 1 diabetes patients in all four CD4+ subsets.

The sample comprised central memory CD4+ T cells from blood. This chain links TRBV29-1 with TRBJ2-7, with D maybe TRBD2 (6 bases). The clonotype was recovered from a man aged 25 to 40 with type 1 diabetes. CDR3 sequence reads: CSVDIRGASYEQYF. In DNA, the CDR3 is TGCAGCGTTGACATTCGCGGGGCCTCCTACGAGCAGTACTTC.